Following are 20 T cell receptor beta chains from one sample sequenced in a study of cytotoxic CD8 clonotypes in ibrutinib-treated CLL. Sequencing was performed with immunoSEQ multiplex PCR; in TCRdb, only in-frame clones are kept and a portion is missing. The data hold around 250,000 clones, with 70% observed a single time. The input for sequencing was PBMCs, taken after 24 months of ibrutinib treatment. Source of these receptors: a human donor with chronic lymphocytic leukemia.

The chain carries TRBV11-3 and TRBJ2-1, with D maybe TRBD2 (5 bases). Trimming removed 0 bases from V and 4 bases from J, with 10 bases in between. Germline CDR1 reads SGHNT; CDR2 reads YENEEA. The CDR3 totals 15 residues. The CDR3 coding sequence is TGTGCCAGCAGCTTAGAGTCCGGGGAGTACAATGAGCAGTTCTTC. Protein product: CASSLESGEYNEQFF.

The chain recombines TRBV10-2 with TRBJ2-1, with D uncertain. Between the trimmed V and J ends, which lost 5 bases and 5 bases, there was a span of 10 bases. Germline values: CDR1 WSHSY, CDR2 SAAADI. CDR3 length: 13 amino acids. CDR3 sequence: CASSRVTNNEQFF. CDR3 DNA: TGCGCCAGCAGTCGCGTCACTAACAATGAGCAGTTCTTC.

The CDR3 DNA reads as TGTGCCAGCAGTACCCTGACAGGGATCTACGAGCAGTACTTC. This gives the protein CASSTLTGIYEQYF. The rearrangement links TRBV6-6 to TRBJ2-7; 7 nucleotides match TRBD1. The germline V gene has CDR1 MNHNY and CDR2 SVGAGI (reference sequence). This CDR3 has 14 amino acids. Unmatched junction bases numbered 7, after V lost 5 bases and J lost 3 bases.

The chain has TRBV9 and TRBJ2-7; either TRBD1 or TRBD2 may fit D (6 bases each). Trimming shortened V by 4 bases and J by 7 bases, and 12 bases separated the two germline ends. The CDR3 covers 12 residues. CDR1 and CDR2 from the germline V gene are SGDLS and YYNGEE. The CDR3 bases are TGTGCCAGCAGCCCGGAGGGGGTGGAGCAGTACTTC. Residues: CASSPEGVEQYF.

The rearrangement joins TRBV6-5 to TRBJ2-7, with D possibly being TRBD2 (5 bases). The CDR3 totals 13 residues. V was shortened by 2 bases and J by 4 bases, with 9 bases between the two germline ends. CDR1 MNHEY and CDR2 SVGAGI come from the germline V gene. In DNA form, the CDR3 reads TGTGCCAGCAGTTACGAGGGCGGGTACGAGCAGTACTTC. This gives the protein CASSYEGGYEQYF.

The V call is TRBV7-3, the J call TRBJ2-1, with TRBD2 as a possible D gene (6 bases). Trimming took 5 bases from V and 3 from J, leaving 14 bases between them. CDR1 is SGHTA, CDR2 FQGTGA, per germline. The length of the CDR3 is 15 residues. In nucleotides, the CDR3 is TGTGCCAGCAGCCGCCAAGAGGGACTCTACAATGAGCAGTTCTTC. As protein: CASSRQEGLYNEQFF.

The rearrangement uses TRBV9 and TRBJ2-5, with D possibly TRBD1 on 8 matching bases. Germline CDR1 reads SGDLS; CDR2 reads YYNGEE. The length of the CDR3 is 14 residues. Trimming stripped 4 bases from V and 5 bases from J, with 15 bases between. CDR3 loop: CASSLGQGGETQYF. The CDR3 coding sequence is TGTGCCAGCAGCCTTGGACAGGGAGGGGAGACCCAGTACTTC.

The chain is built from TRBV9 and TRBJ1-5; a weak D match, TRBD1 (6 bases). The ends were cut back, 4 bases at V and 4 bases at J, with 12 bases in the middle. Germline loops: CDR1 SGDLS, CDR2 YYNGEE. This CDR3 has 14 amino acids. This CDR3 is CASSPRQENQPQHF. DNA of the CDR3: TGTGCCAGCAGCCCCCGACAGGAGAATCAGCCCCAGCATTTT.

The chain recombines TRBV6-5 with TRBJ1-2; D gene uncertain. The ends were cut back, 9 bases at V and 2 bases at J, with 7 bases in the middle. This CDR3 contains 11 residues. CDR1 MNHEY and CDR2 SVGAGI come from the germline V gene. CDR3: CASRQNYGYTF. CDR3 DNA: TGTGCCAGTCGGCAAAACTATGGCTACACCTTC.

This clone was observed a single time. At one of its ends the junction is not consistent with the germline gene, which may arise from a read error. This sequence joins TRBV28 and TRBJ2-7; D is unclear. There are 16 residues in the CDR3. Germline V gene data show CDR1 as MDHEN and CDR2 as SYDVKM. CDR3 protein: CASSFYDGALTTPLSF. In nucleotides, the CDR3 is TGTGCCAGCAGTTTTTATGACGGAGCCCTTACGACGCCATTAAGCTTC.

The V and J genes are TRBV10-1 and TRBJ2-1; TRBD1 matches at 8 bases. V was clipped by 5 bases and J by 6 bases; unmatched bases: 9. The CDR3 has 15 residues. The germline V gene encodes CDR1 WNHNN and CDR2 SYGVQD (reference sequence). For the CDR3, the DNA is TGCGCCAGCAGTATAGGACAGGGAACGGTCAATGAGCAGTTCTTC. Its protein product is CASSIGQGTVNEQFF.

The gene calls are TRBV4-1 and TRBJ1-1; D is unresolved. This CDR3 comprises 14 residues. Germline V lookup: CDR1 MGHRA, CDR2 YSYEKL. The ends were cut back, 0 bases at V and 4 bases at J, with 9 bases in the middle. CDR3 amino acids: CASSQDSPATEAFF. The CDR3 coding sequence is TGCGCCAGCAGCCAAGATAGTCCTGCCACTGAAGCTTTCTTT.

This clone has a handful of counts. V and J are TRBV7-3 and TRBJ2-6; D not certain. V was shortened by 5 bases and J by 1 base, with 6 bases between the two germline ends. The CDR3 length is 14 residues. CDR1 and CDR2 (germline): SGHTA, FQGTGA. The CDR3 bases are TGTGCCAGCAGCGGGGTGTCTGGGGCCAACGTCCTGACTTTC. The encoded protein is CASSGVSGANVLTF.

The chain is built from TRBV27 and TRBJ2-7; 7 bases align to TRBD1. The CDR3 consists of 14 residues. Germline V gene sequence: CDR1 MNHEY, CDR2 SMNVEV (reference sequence). J was trimmed by 4 bases and V by 1 base; bases with no gene match: 4. The DNA for the CDR3 is TGTGCCAGCAGTTTATACAGGGGTGGTTACGAGCAGTACTTC. Its translation: CASSLYRGGYEQYF.

CDR3 amino acids: CASSLGAGYSYEQYF. For the CDR3, the DNA is TGTGCCAGCAGCTTAGGGGCCGGATACTCCTACGAGCAGTACTTC. This chain joins TRBV6-5 and TRBJ2-7; D possibly corresponds to TRBD1 (5 bases). Germline V gene lookup returns CDR1 MNHEY and CDR2 SVGAGI. V lost 6 bases and J lost 0, with 15 bases in between. This CDR3 comprises 15 residues.

V usage is TRBV11-2 and J usage is TRBJ2-5, with D possibly being TRBD1 or TRBD2 (5 bases each). Germline assignment: CDR1 SGHAT and CDR2 FQNNGV. The CDR3 length is 15 residues. Trimming took 0 bases from V and 5 from J, leaving 13 bases between them. The CDR3 DNA is TGTGCCAGCAGCTTAGATGGGACGCACAAGGAGACCCAGTACTTC. As protein: CASSLDGTHKETQYF.

The chain employs TRBV5-1 and TRBJ2-1, with TRBD2 as a possible D gene (6 bases). Germline lookup yields CDR1 SGHRS and CDR2 YFSETQ. V shed 8 bases and J shed 8 bases, with 20 bases lying between them. This CDR3 spans 14 amino acids. The CDR3 sequence is CARAGGDRGDEQFF. DNA for the CDR3: TGCGCCAGGGCAGGAGGGGATAGGGGCGATGAGCAGTTCTTC.

The chain employs TRBV5-8 and TRBJ2-1; no definite D call. This CDR3 is 17 amino acids long. CDR1 and CDR2 (germline): SGHTS, YDEGEE. The ends were cut back, 0 bases at V and 0 bases at J, with 13 bases in the middle. The CDR3 reads CASSLGRVSDSYNEQFF. The CDR3 region has the DNA TGTGCCAGCAGCTTGGGGCGAGTGTCCGACTCCTACAATGAGCAGTTCTTC.

This clone was observed a single time. This sequence joins TRBV7-2 and TRBJ1-4; D not certain. The length of the CDR3 is 14 residues. Germline CDR1 and CDR2: SGHTA and FQGNSA. V gave up 0 bases and J gave up 5 bases, with 7 bases separating them. CDR3 bases: TGTGCCAGCAGCTTAGCCGGCTACAATGAAAAACTGTTTTTT. Protein: CASSLAGYNEKLFF.

The J gene is TRBJ2-3, the V gene TRBV5-1; D is undetermined. There are 12 residues in the CDR3. Trimming took off 5 bases at V and 6 bases at J, with 10 bases between the two ends. CDR1 and CDR2 from the germline V gene are SGHRS and YFSETQ. This chain's CDR3 is CASRSEGDTQYF. The CDR3 coding sequence is TGCGCCAGCAGGTCGGAAGGTGATACGCAGTATTTT.